One sample yielded the 8 T cell receptor beta chains listed below, sequenced in a study of cytomegalovirus exposure and HLA in healthy donors. 60 Vbeta and 13 Jbeta primers were used in PCR. TCRdb keeps only in-frame clones here, not all; method: immunoSEQ multiplex PCR. This table holds 150,000 to 200,000 clones, roughly four fifths found once. The sample consisted of PBMCs. The origin of the receptors is a man between 18 and 35 years old in good health and CMV-seronegative.

J is TRBJ2-1 and V is TRBV9; 7 nucleotides match TRBD2. V lost 0 bases and J lost 0; bases outside the gene matches: 6. The germline CDR1 and CDR2 sequences are SGDLS and YYNGEE. This CDR3 spans 17 amino acids. CDR3 in DNA: TGTGCCAGCAGCGTAGTTCCTAGCGGAGGCTCCTACAATGAGCAGTTCTTC. Translation: CASSVVPSGGSYNEQFF. Combining the CDR3 with reference TRBV9 and TRBJ2-1 gives the whole variable domain DSGVTQTPKHLITATGQRVTLRCSPRSGDLSVYWYQQSLDQGLQFLIQYYNGEERAKGNILERFSAQQFPDLHSELNLSSLELGDSALYFCASSVVPSGGSYNEQFFGPGTRLTVL.

The chain has TRBV5-1 and TRBJ1-1; TRBD1 is a possible D gene (6 bases). The V end was cut by 4 bases, the J end by 2 bases, with 15 bases between. This CDR3 contains 15 residues. CDR1 is SGHRS and CDR2 is YFSETQ in the germline V gene. The CDR3 DNA sequence: TGCGCCAGCAGCCCCCGAGGGGGTACCAACACTGAAGCTTTCTTT. Protein: CASSPRGGTNTEAFF.

The V and J genes are TRBV5-4 and TRBJ1-4; D not certain. The CDR3 loop spans 15 amino acids. V was shortened by 4 bases and J by 0 bases, with 10 bases between the two germline ends. Germline V gene data show CDR1 as SGHNT and CDR2 as YYREEE (reference sequence). In DNA form, the CDR3 reads TGTGCCAGCAGCAGCTCAATTGCAACTAATGAAAAACTGTTTTTT. It specifies CASSSSIATNEKLFF. The whole variable domain, filled in from reference TRBV5-4 and TRBJ1-4, reads ETGVTQSPTHLIKTRGQQVTLRCSSQSGHNTVSWYQQALGQGPQFIFQYYREEENGRGNFPPRFSGLQFPNYSSELNVNALELDDSALYLCASSSSIATNEKLFFGSGTQLSVL.

The chain couples TRBV4-2 to TRBJ1-4, with D perhaps TRBD1 (5 bases). CDR1 is LGHNA and CDR2 is YNFKEQ in the germline V gene. This CDR3 comprises 13 residues. V was shortened by 5 bases and J by 8 bases, with 12 bases between the two germline ends. CDR3: CASSSDSREKLFF. CDR3 DNA: TGTGCCAGCAGCTCAGACAGCCGCGAAAAACTGTTTTTT.

This clone was seen a handful of times. The chain uses TRBV4-1 and TRBJ1-2, with 9 bases fitting TRBD1. The CDR3 consists of 15 residues. Germline trimming cut 3 bases from V and 4 bases from J; bases unmatched to any gene: 6. CDR1 and CDR2 from the germline V gene are MGHRA and YSYEKL. In nucleotides, the CDR3 is TGCGCCAGCAGCCACCAGGGACAGGGAGTCTATGGCTACACCTTC. It encodes CASSHQGQGVYGYTF.

Here the CDR3 reads CASSIAWTGGYEQYF. CDR3 bases: TGTGCCAGTAGTATAGCCTGGACAGGGGGCTACGAGCAGTACTTC. V gene TRBV19 combines with J gene TRBJ2-7, with TRBD1 identical over 10 bases. The CDR3 runs to 15 residues. The V gene's germline CDR1 is LNHDA and CDR2 SQIVND (reference sequence). J gave up 3 bases and V 1 base, and 3 bases lay outside the gene matches.

The chain combines TRBV30 with TRBJ2-5, with a weak D call TRBD1 (6 bases). CDR3 length: 13 amino acids. The V and J ends lost 3 bases and 3 bases respectively, with 11 bases between them. Germline-derived CDR1 and CDR2 are GTSNPN and SVGIG (reference sequence). The CDR3 reads CAWSPTGKETQYF. For the CDR3, the DNA is TGTGCCTGGAGCCCCACAGGGAAAGAGACCCAGTACTTC.

The chain couples TRBV27 to TRBJ2-2, with 7 bases identical to TRBD1. Germline loops: CDR1 MNHEY, CDR2 SMNVEV (reference sequence). V lost 3 bases and J lost 7; bases outside the gene matches: 5. The length of the CDR3 is 14 residues. The CDR3 loop reads CASSFEGADGELFF. CDR3 bases: TGTGCCAGCAGTTTTGAGGGGGCCGACGGGGAGCTGTTTTTT.